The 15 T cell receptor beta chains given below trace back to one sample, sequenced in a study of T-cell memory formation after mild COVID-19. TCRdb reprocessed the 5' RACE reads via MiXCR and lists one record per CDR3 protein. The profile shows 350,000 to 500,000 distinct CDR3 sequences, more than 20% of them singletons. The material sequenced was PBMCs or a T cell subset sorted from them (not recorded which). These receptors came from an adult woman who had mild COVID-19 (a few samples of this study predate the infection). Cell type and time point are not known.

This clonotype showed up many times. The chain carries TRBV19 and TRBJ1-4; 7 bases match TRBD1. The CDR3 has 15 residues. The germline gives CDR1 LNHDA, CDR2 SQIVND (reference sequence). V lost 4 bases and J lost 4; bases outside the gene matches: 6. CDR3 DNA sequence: TGTGCCAGTAGTACCCCGACAGGGCTTAATGAAAAACTGTTTTTT. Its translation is CASSTPTGLNEKLFF.

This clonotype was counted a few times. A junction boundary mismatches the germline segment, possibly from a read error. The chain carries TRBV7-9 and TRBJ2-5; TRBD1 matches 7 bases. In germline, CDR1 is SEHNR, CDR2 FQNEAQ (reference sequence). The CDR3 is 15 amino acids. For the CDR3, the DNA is TGTGCCAGCACCTTACGACAGGGACCCCAAGAGACCCAGTACTTC. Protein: CASTLRQGPQETQYF.

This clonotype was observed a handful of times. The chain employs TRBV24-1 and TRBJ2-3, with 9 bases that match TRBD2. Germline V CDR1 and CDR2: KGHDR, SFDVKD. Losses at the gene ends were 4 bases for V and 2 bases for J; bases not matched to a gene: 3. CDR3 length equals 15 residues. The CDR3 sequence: CATSESGGITDTQYF. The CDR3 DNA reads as TGTGCCACCAGTGAAAGCGGGGGGATCACAGATACGCAGTATTTT.

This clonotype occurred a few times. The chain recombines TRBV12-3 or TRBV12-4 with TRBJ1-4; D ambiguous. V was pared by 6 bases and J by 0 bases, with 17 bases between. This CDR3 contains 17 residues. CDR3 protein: CASRPGPQSATNEKLFF. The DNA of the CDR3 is TGTGCCAGCAGACCCGGGCCTCAATCGGCAACTAATGAAAAACTGTTTTTT.

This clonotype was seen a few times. The CDR3 DNA is TGCAGTGCTAGAGCCGAGTCCGACAGCACCGTCAATCAGCCCCAGCATTTT. This sequence encodes CSARAESDSTVNQPQHF. The chain joins TRBV20-1 to TRBJ1-5; tentative D call: TRBD1 (5 bases). Germline V gene lookup returns CDR1 DFQATT and CDR2 SNEGSKA (reference sequence). V was clipped by 1 base and J by 3 bases, with 19 bases between them. CDR3 size: 17 residues.

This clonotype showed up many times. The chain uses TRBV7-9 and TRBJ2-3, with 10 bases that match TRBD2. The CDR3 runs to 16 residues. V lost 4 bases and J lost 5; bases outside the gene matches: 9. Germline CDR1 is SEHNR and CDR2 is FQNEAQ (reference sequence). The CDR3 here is CASSSRAGGGGDTQYF. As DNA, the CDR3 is TGTGCCAGCAGCTCCAGAGCGGGAGGGGGAGGAGATACGCAGTATTTT.

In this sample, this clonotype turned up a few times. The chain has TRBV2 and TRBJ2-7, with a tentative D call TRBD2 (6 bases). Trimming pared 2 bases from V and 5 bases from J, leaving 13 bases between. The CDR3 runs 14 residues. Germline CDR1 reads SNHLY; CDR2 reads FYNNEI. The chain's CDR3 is CASSEWRGEDEQYF. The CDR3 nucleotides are TGTGCCAGCAGTGAATGGCGGGGAGAAGACGAGCAGTACTTC. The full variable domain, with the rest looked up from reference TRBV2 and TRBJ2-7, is EPEVTQTPSHQVTQMGQEVILRCVPISNHLYFYWYRQILGQKVEFLVSFYNNEISEKSEIFDDQFSVERPDGSNFTLKIRSTKLEDSAMYFCASSEWRGEDEQYFGPGTRLTVT.

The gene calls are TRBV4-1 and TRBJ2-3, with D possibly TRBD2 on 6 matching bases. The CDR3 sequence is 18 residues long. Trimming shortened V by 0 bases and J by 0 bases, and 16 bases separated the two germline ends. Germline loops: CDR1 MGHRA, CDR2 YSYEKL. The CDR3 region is CASSQEIGTGTSTDTQYF. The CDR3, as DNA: TGCGCCAGCAGCCAAGAGATTGGGACTGGTACTAGCACAGATACGCAGTATTTT.

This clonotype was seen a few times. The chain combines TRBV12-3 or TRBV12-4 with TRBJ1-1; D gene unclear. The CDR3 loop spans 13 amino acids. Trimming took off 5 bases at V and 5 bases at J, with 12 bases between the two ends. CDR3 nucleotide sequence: TGTGCCAGCAGTATGGAGGGTCTGACTGAAGCTTTCTTT. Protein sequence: CASSMEGLTEAFF.

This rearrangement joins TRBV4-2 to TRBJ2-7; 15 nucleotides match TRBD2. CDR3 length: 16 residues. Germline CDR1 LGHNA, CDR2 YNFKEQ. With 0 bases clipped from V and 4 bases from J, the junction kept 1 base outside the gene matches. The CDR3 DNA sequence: TGTGCCAGCAGCCAAGAGGGACTAGCGGGGGGTTACGAGCAGTACTTC. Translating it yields CASSQEGLAGGYEQYF.

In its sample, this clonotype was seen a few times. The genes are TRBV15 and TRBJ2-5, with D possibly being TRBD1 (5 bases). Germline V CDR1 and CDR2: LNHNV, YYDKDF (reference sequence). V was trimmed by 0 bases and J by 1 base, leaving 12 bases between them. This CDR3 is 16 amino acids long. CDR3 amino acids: CATSREYSGFQETQYF. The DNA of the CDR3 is TGTGCCACCAGCAGAGAATACTCAGGGTTCCAAGAGACCCAGTACTTC.

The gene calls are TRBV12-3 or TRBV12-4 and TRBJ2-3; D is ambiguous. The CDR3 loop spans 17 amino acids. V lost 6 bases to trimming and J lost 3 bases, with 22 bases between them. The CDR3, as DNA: TGTGCCAGCAGCCTCACCTCCGGGCCCATGGGGACAGATACGCAGTATTTT. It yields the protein CASSLTSGPMGTDTQYF.

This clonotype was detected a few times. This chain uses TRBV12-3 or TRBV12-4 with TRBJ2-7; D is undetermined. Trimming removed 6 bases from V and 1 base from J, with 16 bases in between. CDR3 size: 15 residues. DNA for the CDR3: TGTGCCAGCAGCTCCCCTGGTAAGAGGTCCTACGAGCAGTACTTC. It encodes CASSSPGKRSYEQYF.

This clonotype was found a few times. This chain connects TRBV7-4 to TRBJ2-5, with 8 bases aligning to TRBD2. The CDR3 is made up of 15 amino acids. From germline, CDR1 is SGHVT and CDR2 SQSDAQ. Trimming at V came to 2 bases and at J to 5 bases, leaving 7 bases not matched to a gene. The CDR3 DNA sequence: TGTGCCAGCAGCTTACTGCGGGAGGTGTGGGAGACCCAGTACTTC. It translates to CASSLLREVWETQYF. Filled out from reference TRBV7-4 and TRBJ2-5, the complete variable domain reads GAGVSQSPRYKVAKRGRDVALRCDSISGHVTLYWYRQTLGQGSEVLTYSQSDAQRDKSGRPSGRFSAERPERSVSTLKIQRTEQGDSAVYLCASSLLREVWETQYFGPGTRLLVL.

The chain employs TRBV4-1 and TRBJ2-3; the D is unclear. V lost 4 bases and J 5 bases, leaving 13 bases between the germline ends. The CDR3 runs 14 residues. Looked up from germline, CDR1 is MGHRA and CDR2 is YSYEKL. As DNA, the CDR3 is TGCGCCAGCAGCCCCCCGAGGCCGGGAGATACGCAGTATTTT. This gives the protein CASSPPRPGDTQYF.